Shown below are 7 T cell receptor beta chains from a single sample sequenced in a study of blood T cell repertoires in COVID-19. Measured with immunoSEQ multiplex PCR; TCRdb has only the in-frame clones, and not every one. The repertoire holds 200,000 to 250,000 clones, with around 80% as singletons. The specimen was peripheral blood. The receptors derive from a human donor in a cohort sampled during active COVID-19.

The chain joins TRBV6-4 to TRBJ1-1; TRBD1 aligns across 8 bases. Germline CDR1 and CDR2: MRHNA and SNTAGT. The V gene end was trimmed by 8 bases and the J gene end by 4 bases; junction bases not matched to a gene: 9. This CDR3 contains 14 residues. This CDR3 reads CASAPGQVPTEAFF. The DNA of the CDR3 is TGTGCCAGCGCACCGGGACAGGTTCCCACTGAAGCTTTCTTT.

The rearrangement uses TRBV27 and TRBJ2-7, with D possibly TRBD1 on 5 matching bases. The germline V and J ends were trimmed by 6 bases and 1 base, with 13 bases remaining between them. The CDR3 length is 14 residues. Germline assignment: CDR1 MNHEY and CDR2 SMNVEV (reference sequence). CDR3 region: CASSPHRQSYEQYF. Here the CDR3 DNA reads TGTGCCAGCAGCCCACATCGACAGTCCTACGAGCAGTACTTC.

This chain connects TRBV6-6 to TRBJ2-5, with D maybe TRBD1 (6 bases). From germline, CDR1 is MNHNY and CDR2 SVGAGI (reference sequence). The CDR3 has 11 residues. V gave up 11 bases and J gave up 3 bases, with 10 bases separating them. The CDR3 protein is CASGAEETQYF. The CDR3 DNA is TGTGCCTCAGGGGCGGAAGAGACCCAGTACTTC.

The sample holds a few counts of this clone. The chain carries TRBV19 and TRBJ1-2; D is undetermined. The length of the CDR3 is 15 residues. The V gene lost 4 bases and the J gene lost 0 bases, with 12 bases spanning the gap. Germline V gene lookup returns CDR1 LNHDA and CDR2 SQIVND (reference sequence). Here the CDR3 DNA reads TGTGCCAGTAGTACCCAGACACGAGCTAACTATGGCTACACCTTC. Its translation: CASSTQTRANYGYTF.

The V and J genes are TRBV24-1 and TRBJ2-4; 9 bases fit TRBD1. CDR3 length: 15 amino acids. Germline lookup yields CDR1 KGHDR and CDR2 SFDVKD. V was clipped by 5 bases and J by 8 bases; unmatched bases: 9. This CDR3 is CATSAPDRGVDIQYF. The CDR3 region has the DNA TGTGCCACCAGTGCACCTGACAGGGGGGTAGACATTCAGTACTTC.

The CDR3 region is CASLRVNTEAFF. The CDR3 region has the DNA TGTGCCAGCCTCCGTGTGAACACTGAAGCTTTCTTT. The V and J genes are TRBV28 and TRBJ1-1; D is unclear. V was shortened by 8 bases and J by 0 bases, with 7 bases between the two germline ends. The germline V gene has CDR1 MDHEN and CDR2 SYDVKM. The CDR3 totals 12 residues.

J is TRBJ2-2 and V is TRBV10-3; TRBD1 agrees at 9 bases. The CDR3 totals 19 residues. V was pared by 8 bases and J by 2 bases, with 18 bases of the junction left unmatched. Per germline, CDR1 ENHRY and CDR2 SYGVKD. The CDR3 loop reads CAIPLWDREKRPNTGELFF. In DNA, the CDR3 is TGTGCCATCCCTTTGTGGGACAGGGAAAAAAGGCCTAACACCGGGGAGCTGTTTTTT.